Below, one TCR beta chain is given with its context. Its target is unknown. Clones were sequenced by immunoSEQ multiplex PCR, and TCRdb holds only the in-frame ones, with some missing. The repertoire holds 45,000 to 60,000 clones, with approximately 90% as singletons. This specimen belongs to a study of OX40 agonist ivuxolimab in advanced cancers. Study context: Three patients, one with hepatocellular carcinoma and two with cutaneous melanoma, responded partially.

General study points: In general, CD8+ T cells held more expanded clones than CD4+ did, on average.

The CDR3 is made up of 15 amino acids. Germline V lookup: CDR1 SGHTS, CDR2 YDEGEE. V lost 6 bases and J lost 2, with 18 bases in between. This TCR came from an adult with an advanced solid tumor such as melanoma, head and neck, liver or kidney cancer. This specimen consisted of CD4+ or CD8+ T cells sorted from blood, obtained in a trial of the OX40 agonist ivuxolimab. The J gene is TRBJ2-7, the V gene TRBV5-8; TRBD2 is a possible D gene (5 bases). The CDR3 coding sequence is TGTGCCAGCACCGAGGACTCGATAATTACCTACGAGCAGTACTTC. Protein: CASTEDSIITYEQYF. The complete variable domain, with remaining parts taken from reference TRBV5-8 and TRBJ2-7, reads EAGVTQSPTHLIKTRGQQATLRCSPISGHTSVYWYQQALGLGLQFLLWYDEGEERNRGNFPPRFSGRQFPNYSSELNVNALELEDSALYLCASTEDSIITYEQYFGPGTRLTVT.